This entry describes one TCR beta chain. The antigen it recognizes is unknown. Per-base quality was not reported, and no clone a single base away is much larger than it. Patients with autoimmune disease history or receiving systemic immunosuppression were excluded from the trial. Peripheral blood for TCR sequencing was collected from all dose cohorts at baseline, on cycle 4 day 1, and on cycle 7 day 1. Samples were obtained from an open-label, multicenter, first-in-human phase I dose-escalation trial of ivuxolimab. The trial enrolled adults with locally advanced or metastatic head and neck squamous cell, hepatocellular, melanoma or renal cell carcinoma. CD4+ and CD8+ T cells were sorted separately from peripheral blood before TCR sequencing. Genomic DNA was isolated from the sorted cells so that the TCRbeta CDR3 region could be sequenced. The immunoSEQ Assay was used to sequence the TCRbeta CDR3 regions. TCRdb re-hosts the immuneACCESS table, in-frame sequences only. Its copies lack some clones; in the studies checked, an unresolved V gene accounts for under half of them, and the cause for the rest is not known. Here the sample has about 100,000 clones; around 90% occur a single time. Of the sample, roughly 0.15% is held by the ten largest clones.

The data originate from a study of OX40 agonist ivuxolimab in advanced cancers. Regarding the complete study: Ivuxolimab was an agonistic, fully human IgG2 monoclonal antibody directed against OX40 (CD134), a costimulatory receptor. The point of sequencing TCRbeta in the periphery was to test whether ivuxolimab changed TCR sequence diversity and drove clonal T-cell expansion. Three dose-escalation patients achieved partial responses, one with hepatocellular carcinoma and two with cutaneous melanoma. The paper reports the monotherapy dose-escalation portion (N = 52 patients) of the phase I ivuxolimab trial. The dose-escalation cohort was 82.7% male with a mean age of roughly 60 years, ranging from roughly 23 to 79. Intravenous ivuxolimab was administered to patients every 2 weeks at six dose levels: 0.01, 0.1, 0.3, 1.5, 3 and 10 mg/kg. Prior anti-PD-1, anti-PD-L1 or anti-CTLA-4 therapy was permitted, and checkpoint inhibitors had been received by more than 35% of dose-escalation patients. Of the 50 to 55 dose-escalation patients, hepatocellular carcinoma was present in about 20, melanoma in around 15, renal cell carcinoma in 9 and head and neck cancer in 9. On the study overall, not on this receptor specifically: In the 0.1-3.0 mg/kg groups, partial responders had among the lowest normalized peripheral clonal expansion, particularly in CD8+ T cells. The antigen specificity of the clonally expanded peripheral T cells was not determined. At doses from 0.1 to 3.0 mg/kg, clonal expansion was seen in both CD4+ and CD8+ blood T cells between baseline and week 6. After ivuxolimab, CD8+ T cells had more expanded clones than CD4+ T cells on average. Low levels of normalized T-cell clonal expansion were also seen in some patients who did not respond.

CDR1 MNHEY and CDR2 SVGAGI were looked up in the germline V gene. Its CDR3 holds 13 amino acids, cysteine through phenylalanine. Of the read, only the CDR3 DNA is kept; its 39 bases are in frame from base 1. V lost 6 bases and J lost 7 bases, and the count of bases not matched to a germline gene is 6. This sequence originates from an adult with an advanced solid tumor such as melanoma, head and neck, liver or kidney cancer. The chain is assembled from TRBV6-5 and TRBJ1-3; 7 central nucleotides agree with TRBD1. The specimen comprised CD4+ or CD8+ T cells sorted from blood, sampled in a trial of the OX40 agonist ivuxolimab. The CDR3 amino acid sequence is: CASSRQGRNTIYF. The DNA sequence is given as TGTGCCAGCAGCCGACAGGGAAGGAACACCATATATTTT.